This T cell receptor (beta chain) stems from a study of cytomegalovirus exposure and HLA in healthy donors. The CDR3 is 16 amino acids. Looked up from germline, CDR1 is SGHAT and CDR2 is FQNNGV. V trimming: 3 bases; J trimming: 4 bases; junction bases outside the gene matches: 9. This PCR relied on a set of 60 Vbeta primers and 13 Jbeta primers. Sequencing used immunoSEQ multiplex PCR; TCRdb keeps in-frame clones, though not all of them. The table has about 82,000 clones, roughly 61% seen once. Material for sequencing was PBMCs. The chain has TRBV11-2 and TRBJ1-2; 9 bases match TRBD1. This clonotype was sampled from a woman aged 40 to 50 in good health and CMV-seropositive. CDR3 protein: CASSLGTGSTSYGYTF. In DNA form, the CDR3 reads TGTGCCAGCAGCTTGGGGACAGGGTCCACCTCCTATGGCTACACCTTC.